Below are 21 T cell receptor beta chains sequenced from a single sample in a study of patients and donors after allogeneic stem cell transplantation. TCRdb ran MiXCR on the RT-PCR reads and lists one entry per CDR3 protein. Of 190,000 or so distinct CDR3 sequences detected, less than 50% appear once; the ten largest clones hold around 10%. Sequencing was done on a sample of blood, either unsorted or a sorted T cell fraction (not recorded which). Every receptor here comes from a human donor who was either an allogeneic HSCT recipient or a stem cell or donor lymphocyte infusion donor (not recorded which). It is not recorded whose cells these are; they may come from a transplant donor.

This clonotype was detected only a few times. The J gene is TRBJ1-6, the V gene TRBV3-1; no reliable D call. This CDR3 has 17 amino acids. Germline V gene data show CDR1 as LGHDT and CDR2 as YNNKEL (reference sequence). V lost 0 bases and J 0 bases, leaving 9 bases between the germline ends. The CDR3 DNA reads TGTGCCAGCAGCCAAGAACCGCCGAGCTCCTATAATTCACCCCTCCACTTT. Residues: CASSQEPPSSYNSPLHF.

The CDR3 spells CATYRDLKAGAFF. The CDR3, as DNA: TGTGCCACCTATCGGGACCTCAAGGCCGGAGCTTTCTTT. The chain has TRBV2 and TRBJ1-1, with D maybe TRBD1 (5 bases). Trimming pared 10 bases from V and 10 bases from J, leaving 22 bases between. Per germline, CDR1 SNHLY and CDR2 FYNNEI. The CDR3 has 13 residues.

V usage is TRBV5-6 and J usage is TRBJ1-1; no reliable D call. The CDR3 runs to 14 residues. V was shortened by 4 bases and J by 2 bases, with 12 bases between the two germline ends. Germline V CDR1 and CDR2: SGHDT, YYEEEE. The CDR3 region has the DNA TGTGCCAGCAGCCGGCGGGTTTCCAACACTGAAGCTTTCTTT. Translation gives CASSRRVSNTEAFF.

The CDR3 nucleotides are TGCGCCAGCAGCTTGGATATTGGGGGCCGGTCCTATGGCTACACCTTC. It translates to CASSLDIGGRSYGYTF. The rearrangement joins TRBV5-1 to TRBJ1-2; D might be TRBD1 (6 bases). The CDR3 extends over 16 amino acids. The V and J ends lost 0 bases and 4 bases respectively, with 16 bases between them. CDR1 SGHRS and CDR2 YFSETQ come from the germline V gene.

CDR3 bases: TGTGCCAGCAACGCACGACAGGTCACCGGGGAGCTGTTTTTT. Translated, it gives CASNARQVTGELFF. This chain joins TRBV12-3 or TRBV12-4 and TRBJ2-2; D possibly corresponds to TRBD1 (6 bases). The length of the CDR3 is 14 residues. The ends were cut back, 7 bases at V and 4 bases at J, with 13 bases in the middle.

The gene calls are TRBV9 and TRBJ1-1; 9 nucleotides line up with TRBD1. V gave up 0 bases and J gave up 5 bases; unmatched junction bases: 5. CDR1 SGDLS and CDR2 YYNGEE come from the germline V gene. This CDR3 is built from 15 residues. The CDR3 protein is CASSVEGTGSTEAFF. The CDR3 nucleotides are TGTGCCAGCAGCGTAGAGGGGACAGGGTCAACTGAAGCTTTCTTT.

This clonotype showed up just a few times. The V gene is TRBV27, the J gene TRBJ1-3, with D perhaps TRBD1 (6 bases). Germline loops: CDR1 MNHEY, CDR2 SMNVEV (reference sequence). The CDR3 has 16 residues. Trimming left V 3 bases short and J 0 bases short, with 12 bases between. CDR3: CASSLQGPSSGNTIYF. CDR3 DNA: TGTGCCAGCAGTTTGCAGGGGCCCTCCTCTGGAAACACCATATATTTT.

The chain links TRBV5-1 to TRBJ2-2; 7 positions match TRBD2. V lost 4 bases and J lost 3; bases outside the gene matches: 6. Germline CDR1 is SGHRS and CDR2 is YFSETQ. This CDR3 is 15 amino acids long. The CDR3 bases are TGCGCCAGCAGCCTTCTAGCGGACCACACCGGGGAGCTGTTTTTT. Translated: CASSLLADHTGELFF.

J is TRBJ2-3 and V is TRBV5-1; 8 bases match TRBD1. Germline V lookup: CDR1 SGHRS, CDR2 YFSETQ. This CDR3 has 15 residues. V dropped 4 bases and J dropped 1; count of bases not matched to a gene: 5. Here the CDR3 DNA reads TGCGCCAGCAGCCAAGGACAGGGCGGCACAGATACGCAGTATTTT. It translates to CASSQGQGGTDTQYF.

The table lists this clonotype with a few counts. CDR3 amino acids: CASSLRVGLQETQYF. The CDR3 DNA follows: TGTGCCAGCAGTTTAAGGGTGGGTCTCCAAGAGACCCAGTACTTC. The chain has TRBV28 and TRBJ2-5; no reliable D call. CDR3 length: 15 residues. V lost 2 bases to trimming and J lost 1 base, with 11 bases between them. Germline V lookup: CDR1 MDHEN, CDR2 SYDVKM.

There are a few counts of this clonotype. The chain joins TRBV20-1 to TRBJ1-1; a weak D match, TRBD1 (5 bases). CDR1 is DFQATT and CDR2 is SNEGSKA in the germline V gene (reference sequence). The CDR3 loop spans 12 amino acids. Trimming stripped 6 bases from V and 4 bases from J, with 12 bases between. Here the CDR3 DNA reads TGCAGTGCCTCAGCGAGGGGCACTGAAGCTTTCTTT. Translated: CSASARGTEAFF.

The chain recombines TRBV5-1 with TRBJ1-1; D not certain. Germline-derived CDR1 and CDR2 are SGHRS and YFSETQ. The V end was cut by 4 bases, the J end by 9 bases, with 19 bases between. This CDR3 region has 14 residues. The CDR3 loop reads CASSEAAQSRQAFF. DNA of the CDR3: TGCGCCAGCAGCGAGGCGGCGCAATCTAGACAAGCTTTCTTT.

The rearrangement links TRBV28 to TRBJ2-5, with a tentative D call TRBD1 (5 bases). This CDR3 comprises 11 residues. Between the trimmed V and J ends, which lost 3 bases and 10 bases, there was a span of 9 bases. In germline, CDR1 is MDHEN, CDR2 SYDVKM. CDR3 coding DNA: TGTGCCAGCAGTTTGGGGCTCATCCAGTACTTC. Amino acid sequence: CASSLGLIQYF.

This clonotype was found once. The chain recombines TRBV10-3 with TRBJ2-5, with 8 nucleotides matching TRBD2. Germline lookup yields CDR1 ENHRY and CDR2 SYGVKD. With V trimmed by 7 bases and J by 4 bases, 5 bases remained unmatched. The CDR3 contains 13 residues. CDR3 residues: CAINPREGETQYF. Written as DNA, the CDR3 is TGTGCCATCAACCCCCGGGAGGGAGAGACCCAGTACTTC.

This chain joins TRBV16 and TRBJ1-1, with no clear D. This CDR3 is built from 11 residues. The germline V and J ends were trimmed by 0 bases and 11 bases, with 7 bases remaining between them. The germline V gene has CDR1 KGHSY and CDR2 FQNENV. For the CDR3, the DNA is TGTGCCAGCAGCCAATCGGGGATGGCTTTCTTT. Protein: CASSQSGMAFF.

The chain employs TRBV28 and TRBJ1-2, with D maybe TRBD1 (5 bases). The CDR3 spans 12 residues. Germline loops: CDR1 MDHEN, CDR2 SYDVKM. The V gene lost 7 bases and the J gene lost 5 bases, with 11 bases spanning the gap. The chain's CDR3 is CASTWGDYGYTF. The CDR3 DNA sequence: TGTGCCAGCACATGGGGGGATTATGGCTACACCTTC.

The genes are TRBV29-1 and TRBJ2-3; D call uncertain. CDR1 SQVTM and CDR2 ANQGSEA come from the germline V gene. Trimming removed 7 bases at V and 0 bases at J, with 11 bases between. This CDR3 is built from 13 residues. The CDR3 region has the DNA TGCAGCGGGGTCTCTCCTAGCACAGATACGCAGTATTTT. This gives the protein CSGVSPSTDTQYF.

The V call is TRBV29-1, the J call TRBJ2-3; TRBD2 matches at 10 bases. The germline V gene has CDR1 SQVTM and CDR2 ANQGSEA. The CDR3 has 15 residues. Unmatched junction bases numbered 8, after V lost 6 bases and J lost 2 bases. The CDR3: CSVQRLAGNTDTQYF. The CDR3 coding sequence is TGCAGCGTCCAACGACTAGCGGGTAACACAGATACGCAGTATTTT.

This clonotype was seen a few times. The chain uses TRBV20-1 and TRBJ1-3, with TRBD1 as a possible D gene (5 bases). The ends were cut back, 4 bases at V and 2 bases at J, with 6 bases in the middle. The length of the CDR3 is 12 residues. The germline V gene has CDR1 DFQATT and CDR2 SNEGSKA (reference sequence). The CDR3 bases are TGCAGTGCTACGGGACCTGGAAACACCATATATTTT. Residues: CSATGPGNTIYF.

The chain combines TRBV28 with TRBJ2-7; D possibly uses TRBD1 or TRBD2 (6 bases each). Germline V gives CDR1 MDHEN, CDR2 SYDVKM. The CDR3 sequence is 16 residues long. Deletions cut 5 bases from V and 7 bases from J, with 24 bases between. The CDR3 DNA follows: TGTGCCAGCAGTATCCTGGACAGACTAGGGGGAGGAGAGCAGTACTTC. It yields the protein CASSILDRLGGGEQYF.

The chain links TRBV12-3 or TRBV12-4 to TRBJ2-5; 7 bases line up with TRBD2. V lost 3 bases and J lost 1; bases outside the gene matches: 5. The CDR3 consists of 15 residues. The CDR3 bases are TGTGCCAGCAGTTTCGAACTAGCGATCCAAGAGACCCAGTACTTC. The encoded protein is CASSFELAIQETQYF.